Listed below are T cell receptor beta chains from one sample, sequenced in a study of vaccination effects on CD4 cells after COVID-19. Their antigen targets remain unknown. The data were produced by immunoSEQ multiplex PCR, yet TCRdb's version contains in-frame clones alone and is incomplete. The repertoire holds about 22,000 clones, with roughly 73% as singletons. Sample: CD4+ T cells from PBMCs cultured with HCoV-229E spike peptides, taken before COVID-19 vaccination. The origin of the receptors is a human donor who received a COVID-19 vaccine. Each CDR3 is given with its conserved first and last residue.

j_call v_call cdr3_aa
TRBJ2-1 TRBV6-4 CASSRDPIYNEQFF
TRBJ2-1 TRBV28 CASSFGTVIYNEQFF
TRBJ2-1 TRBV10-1 CASSEGGGIDEQFF
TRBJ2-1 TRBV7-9 CASSHQIWGSYNEQFF
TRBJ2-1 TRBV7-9 CASSYERGGLTEQFF
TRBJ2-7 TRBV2 CASSEDSPYYEQYF
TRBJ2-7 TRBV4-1 CASSQLSIIRGIESYEQYF
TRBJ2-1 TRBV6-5 CASSRDYGYEQFF
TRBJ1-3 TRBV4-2 CASSQDWTGDSGNTIYF
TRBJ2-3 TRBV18 CASSLLGLAGGETDTQYF
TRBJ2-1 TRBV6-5 CASRPRQKSYNEQFF